The 21 T cell receptor beta chains given below trace back to one sample, sequenced in a study of tumor and adjacent non-tumor tissue in lung cancer. The template was RNA from unsorted bulk tissue. Three rounds of nested PCR, following a modified ARM-PCR protocol, produced the TCRbeta library. One entry per CDR3 protein results from TCRdb running MiXCR on the multiplex PCR reads. The table lists 200,000 to 250,000 distinct CDR3 sequences, 70% to 75% of them singletons. The sequenced sample was lung tumor tissue. The receptors stem from a man between 60 and 75 years old with non-small cell lung cancer.

This clonotype appeared once. The conserved phenylalanine or tryptophan is not found at the CDR3 terminus, so this likely reflects a read error. J is TRBJ2-5 and V is TRBV24-1; D not resolved. V shed 8 bases and J shed 0 bases, with 9 bases lying between them. This CDR3 has 13 residues. Germline V gene sequence: CDR1 KGHDR, CDR2 SFDVKD. The CDR3, as DNA: TGTGCCACCAAGGGCGCTTACCAAGAGACCCAGTACACC. Translation gives CATKGAYQETQYT.

A word on this clonotype: A junction boundary mismatches the germline segment, possibly from a read error. This sequence joins TRBV12-3 or TRBV12-4 and TRBJ2-7; 7 bases line up with TRBD1. CDR3 size: 16 residues. CDR3 sequence (DNA): TGTGCCAGCAGTTTATTTTTCCGACAGGGTAGGAACGAGCAGTGCTTC. Translation gives CASSLFFRQGRNEQCF.

This clonotype was picked up many times. The V and J genes are TRBV10-1 and TRBJ2-2, with 9 positions matching TRBD1. The germline CDR1 and CDR2 sequences are WNHNN and SYGVQD (reference sequence). The trim removed 5 bases at V and 5 bases at J, leaving 12 bases unmatched. The CDR3 length is 17 residues. CDR3 amino acids: CASSRMGQGIGTGELFF. CDR3 sequence (DNA): TGCGCCAGCAGTCGGATGGGACAGGGTATAGGGACCGGGGAGCTGTTTTTT.

With regard to this clonotype: Possible read error: a much larger clone is one base away. This chain joins TRBV20-1 and TRBJ2-1; 13 positions agree with TRBD2. After removal of 5 bases from V and 9 bases from J, the junction contained 7 bases not matched to a gene. The germline gives CDR1 DFQATT, CDR2 SNEGSKA (reference sequence). There are 14 residues in the CDR3. CDR3 bases: TGCAGTGCTTTCGTACTAGCGGGAGGGAGTGAGCAGTTCTTC. Protein: CSAFVLAGGSEQFF.

J is TRBJ1-4 and V is TRBV20-1; no firm D call. V gave up 4 bases and J gave up 7 bases, with 19 bases separating them. This CDR3 region has 15 residues. The germline V gene encodes CDR1 DFQATT and CDR2 SNEGSKA (reference sequence). CDR3 DNA sequence: TGCAGTGCTAAAAATCCCCAGTCGTTGAGTGAAAAACTGTTTTTT. Translating it yields CSAKNPQSLSEKLFF.

On this clonotype: Mismatch with germline at one junction end may stem from a read error. The rearrangement uses TRBV6-2 or TRBV6-3 and TRBJ2-2; tentative D call: TRBD2 (6 bases). Per the germline V gene, CDR1 is MNHEY and CDR2 is SVGEGT. This CDR3 comprises 16 residues. The CDR3 region has the DNA TGTGCCAGCAGCCCCCCCCGGGAGAGACTAACCGGGGAGCTGTTTTTC. Its translation is CASSPPRERLTGELFF.

Concerning this clonotype itself: Germline and junction disagree at one end, which may indicate a read error. This chain links TRBV7-8 with TRBJ2-3, with D possibly being TRBD1 (5 bases). Germline-derived CDR1 and CDR2 are SGHVS and FQNEAQ. The CDR3 runs to 16 residues. The DNA of the CDR3 is TGTGTCAGCAGCCCCCATGGTCGGCAGCGCCCAGGGACGCAGTATTTT. This encodes CVSSPHGRQRPGTQYF.

This clonotype showed up many times. The chain uses TRBV24-1 and TRBJ1-2; tentatively, D is TRBD1 (5 bases). The length of the CDR3 is 14 residues. V was clipped by 3 bases and J by 3 bases, with 10 bases between them. Germline CDR1 reads KGHDR; CDR2 reads SFDVKD. This chain's CDR3 is CATSDTGTYYGYTF. The CDR3 region has the DNA TGTGCCACCAGTGATACCGGGACGTACTATGGCTACACCTTC.

As regards this clonotype: A much larger clonotype is one base distant, so this may be a read error. The rearrangement links TRBV12-3 or TRBV12-4 to TRBJ1-3; TRBD1 is a possible D gene (5 bases). V was pared by 6 bases and J by 1 base, with 28 bases between. The CDR3 consists of 20 residues. The chain's CDR3 is CASRTLGVRGKLFSGNTIYF. DNA of the CDR3: TGTGCCAGCAGGACTCTGGGGGTGAGGGGTAAACTTTTTTCTGGAAACACCATATATTTT.

This clonotype was seen more than once but under ten times. This chain's CDR3 is CASSQDYLSVSSYEQYF. As DNA, the CDR3 is TGCGCCAGCAGCCAAGATTACCTATCGGTCAGCTCCTACGAGCAGTACTTC. The chain combines TRBV4-3 with TRBJ2-7; D is unresolved. CDR1 and CDR2 (germline): LGHNA, YSLEER. V lost 0 bases and J lost 0, with 15 bases in between. The CDR3 is made up of 17 amino acids.

Details on this clonotype: The junction departs from germline at one end; a sequencing error may be responsible. The V and J genes are TRBV11-1 and TRBJ2-1, with 11 nucleotides matching TRBD2. From germline, CDR1 is SGHAT and CDR2 FQDESV (reference sequence). The CDR3 covers 17 residues. In DNA, the CDR3 is TGTGCGAGCAGCCTATCTCGGCTAGCGGGAGGCAACAATGAGCAGTCCTTC. This sequence encodes CASSLSRLAGGNNEQSF.

This chain uses TRBV6-5 with TRBJ2-7, with D uncertain. The germline V and J ends were trimmed by 11 bases and 3 bases, with 23 bases remaining between them. Germline V CDR1 and CDR2: MNHEY, SVGAGI. This CDR3 is 15 amino acids long. This chain's CDR3 is CACCNGVVTRYEQYF. CDR3 coding DNA: TGTGCCTGCTGCAATGGGGTAGTCACTCGCTACGAGCAGTACTTC.

Note on this clonotype: In this CDR3 the conserved last residue, phenylalanine or tryptophan, is missing, so a read error is likely. This sequence joins TRBV28 and TRBJ1-6, with TRBD1 matching 9 bases. CDR3 size: 16 residues. With V trimmed by 5 bases and J by 5 bases, 7 bases remained unmatched. Germline-derived CDR1 and CDR2 are MDHEN and SYDVKM. CDR3 nucleotide sequence: TGTGCCAGCAGTCCTCCCGGGACAGGGAATAATTCACCCCTCCACCTT. It is translated as CASSPPGTGNNSPLHL.

With respect to this clonotype: This may be a read error: a much more frequent sequence differs by one nucleotide. J is TRBJ2-1 and V is TRBV20-1; D may match TRBD1 or TRBD2 (6 bases each). The V end lost 3 bases, the J end lost 12 bases, and 27 bases lay between the germline ends. Germline CDR1 is DFQATT and CDR2 is SNEGSKA (reference sequence). The CDR3 is 16 residues long. CDR3 coding DNA: TGCAGTGCTAGTGACCCGGAGGGGGGCCCCACCGTAGTGCAGTTCTTC. Translation: CSASDPEGGPTVVQFF.

This sequence joins TRBV5-6 and TRBJ1-1; D not certain. The V gene lost 5 bases and the J gene lost 6 bases, with 17 bases spanning the gap. The CDR3 sequence is 14 residues long. CDR1 is SGHDT and CDR2 is YYEEEE in the germline V gene. This chain's CDR3 is CASRLEVRIAEAFF. The CDR3 DNA reads TGTGCCAGCAGACTTGAAGTGAGGATCGCTGAAGCTTTCTTT.

On this clonotype itself: This may stem from a read error, because a much larger clone lies one nucleotide away. The chain recombines TRBV5-1 with TRBJ2-3; TRBD2 is a possible D gene (7 bases). This CDR3 has 14 residues. Germline-derived CDR1 and CDR2 are SGHRS and YFSETQ. CDR3 sequence: CACRGGQITDTQYF. The CDR3 DNA sequence: TGCGCCTGCAGGGGAGGGCAAATCACAGATACGCAGTATTTT.

On this clonotype: This may come from a read error, since a much larger clone is one base off. The CDR3 ends on some other residue instead of the conserved phenylalanine or tryptophan, so this is likely a read error. The V and J genes are TRBV4-2 and TRBJ2-1; no definite D call. The CDR3 consists of 12 residues. Germline values: CDR1 LGHNA, CDR2 YNFKEQ. V was shortened by 5 bases and J by 10 bases, with 12 bases between the two germline ends. Here the CDR3 DNA reads TGTGCCAGCAGCTCTTCTAACGGCGAGCAGTTCGTC. Encoded protein: CASSSSNGEQFV.

This chain joins TRBV4-2 and TRBJ2-1, with D tentatively TRBD2 (5 bases). This CDR3 has 17 amino acids. V shed 0 bases and J shed 6 bases, with 18 bases lying between them. Looked up from germline, CDR1 is LGHNA and CDR2 is YNFKEQ. CDR3 in DNA: TGTGCCAGCAGCCAAGATCTTGAGGGCAGAGGTGGCAATGAGCAGTTCTTC. It specifies CASSQDLEGRGGNEQFF.

J is TRBJ2-3 and V is TRBV11-2; a possible D gene is TRBD1 (6 bases). Germline V gene sequence: CDR1 SGHAT, CDR2 FQNNGV. The V end lost 3 bases, the J end lost 5 bases, and 15 bases lay between the germline ends. The CDR3 runs 15 residues. The CDR3 spells CASSFAGGWVDTQYF. DNA of the CDR3: TGTGCCAGCAGCTTTGCTGGGGGCTGGGTAGATACGCAGTATTTT.

Concerning this clonotype: The junction differs from germline at one of its ends, possibly a read error. The rearrangement links TRBV11-3 to TRBJ1-1; D unresolved. Germline CDR1 and CDR2: SGHNT and YENEEA. The CDR3 totals 11 residues. The CDR3 coding sequence is TGTACCAGCAGATTACTCTCTGAAGCTTTCTTT. It yields the protein CTSRLLSEAFF.

Concerning this clonotype itself: No conserved phenylalanine or tryptophan ends this CDR3, so it is likely a read error. The chain carries TRBV6-6 and TRBJ1-4, with D maybe TRBD1 (6 bases). Germline assignment: CDR1 MNHNY and CDR2 SVGAGI (reference sequence). This CDR3 is built from 15 residues. CDR3 protein: CASSSQGGRGEKLFY. DNA for the CDR3: TGTGCTAGCAGCTCCCAAGGGGGGAGAGGGGAAAAACTGTTTTAT.